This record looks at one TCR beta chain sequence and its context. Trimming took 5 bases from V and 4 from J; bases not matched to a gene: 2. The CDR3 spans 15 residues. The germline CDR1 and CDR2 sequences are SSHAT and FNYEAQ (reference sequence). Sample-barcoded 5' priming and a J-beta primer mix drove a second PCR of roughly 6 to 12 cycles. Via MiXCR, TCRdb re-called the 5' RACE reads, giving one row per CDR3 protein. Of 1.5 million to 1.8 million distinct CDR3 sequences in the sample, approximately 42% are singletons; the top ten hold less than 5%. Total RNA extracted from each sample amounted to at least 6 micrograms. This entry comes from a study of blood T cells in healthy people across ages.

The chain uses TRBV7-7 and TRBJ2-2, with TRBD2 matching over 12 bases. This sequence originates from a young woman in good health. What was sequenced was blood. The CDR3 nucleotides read TGTGCCAGCAGCCCACTAGCGGGGGGCACCGGGGAGCTGTTTTTT. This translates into CASSPLAGGTGELFF.